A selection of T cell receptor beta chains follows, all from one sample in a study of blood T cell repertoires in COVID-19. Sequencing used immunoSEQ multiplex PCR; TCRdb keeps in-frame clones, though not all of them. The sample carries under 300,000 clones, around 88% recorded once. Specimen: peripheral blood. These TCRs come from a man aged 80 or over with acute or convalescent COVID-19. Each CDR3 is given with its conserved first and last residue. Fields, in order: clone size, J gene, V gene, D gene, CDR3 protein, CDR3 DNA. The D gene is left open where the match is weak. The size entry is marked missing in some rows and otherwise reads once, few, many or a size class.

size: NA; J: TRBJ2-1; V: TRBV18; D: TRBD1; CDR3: CASSRDRANEQFF; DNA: TGTGCCAGCTCACGGGACAGGGCCAATGAGCAGTTCTTC
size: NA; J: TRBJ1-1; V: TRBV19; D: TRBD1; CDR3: CASYNRGMNTEAFF; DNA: TGTGCCAGCTACAACAGGGGAATGAACACTGAAGCTTTCTTT
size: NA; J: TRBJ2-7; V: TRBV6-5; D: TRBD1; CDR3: CASNRGQGPYEQYF; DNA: TGTGCCAGCAACCGTGGACAGGGCCCCTACGAGCAGTACTTC
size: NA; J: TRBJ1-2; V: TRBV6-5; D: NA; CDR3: CASIPSRGYGYTF; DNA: TGTGCCAGCATTCCCAGTCGGGGTTATGGCTACACCTTC
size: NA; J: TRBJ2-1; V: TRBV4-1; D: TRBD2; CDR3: CASSQTSGIANEQFF; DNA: TGCGCCAGCAGCCAGACTAGCGGGATAGCTAATGAGCAGTTCTTC
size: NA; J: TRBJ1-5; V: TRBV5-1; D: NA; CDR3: CASSLGPGNQPQHF; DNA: TGCGCCAGCAGCTTGGGTCCGGGGAATCAGCCCCAGCATTTT
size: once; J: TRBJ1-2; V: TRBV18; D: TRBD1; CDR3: CASSPRGTGESNGYTF; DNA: TGTGCCAGCTCACCACGGGGGACAGGGGAATCGAATGGCTACACCTTC
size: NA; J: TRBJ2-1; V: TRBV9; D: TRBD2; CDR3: CASSATSGIEQFF; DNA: TGTGCCAGCAGCGCCACTAGCGGGATTGAGCAGTTCTTC
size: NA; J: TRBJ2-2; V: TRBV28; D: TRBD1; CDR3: CASRGQTNTGELFF; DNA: TGTGCCAGCAGGGGACAGACGAACACCGGGGAGCTGTTTTTT
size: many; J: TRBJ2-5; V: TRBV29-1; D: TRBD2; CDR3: CSVLAGTSFGTQYF; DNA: TGCAGCGTTTTAGCCGGGACTAGCTTTGGGACCCAGTACTTC
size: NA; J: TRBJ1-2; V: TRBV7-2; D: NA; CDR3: CASSSQLDSYYGYTF; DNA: TGTGCCAGCAGCTCGCAGCTGGACAGCTACTATGGCTACACCTTC
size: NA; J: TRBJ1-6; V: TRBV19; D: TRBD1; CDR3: CASSIDRVSYNSPLHF; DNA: TGTGCCAGTAGTATCGACAGGGTCTCCTATAATTCACCCCTCCACTTT
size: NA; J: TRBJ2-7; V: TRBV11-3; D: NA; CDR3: CASSFAHSSLYEQYF; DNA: TGTGCCAGCAGCTTCGCACACAGTTCTCTCTACGAGCAGTACTTC
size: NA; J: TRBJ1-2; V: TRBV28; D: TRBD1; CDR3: CASIPGQANYGYTF; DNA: TGTGCCAGCATCCCCGGACAGGCGAACTATGGCTACACCTTC
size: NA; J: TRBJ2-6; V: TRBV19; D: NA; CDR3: CASSIAGIDSGANVLTF; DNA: TGTGCCAGTAGTATAGCAGGAATCGACTCTGGGGCCAACGTCCTGACTTTC
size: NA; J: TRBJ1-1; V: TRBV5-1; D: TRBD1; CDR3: CASSLWTGGGTEAFF; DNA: TGCGCCAGCAGCCTCTGGACAGGGGGAGGGACTGAAGCTTTCTTT
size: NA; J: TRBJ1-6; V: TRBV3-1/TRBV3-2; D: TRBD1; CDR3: CASSRRDSGNSPLHF; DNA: TGTGCCAGCAGCCGACGGGACAGCGGCAATTCACCCCTCCACTTT
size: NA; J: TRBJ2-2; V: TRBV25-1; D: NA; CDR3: CASSEEGVGELFF; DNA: TGTGCCAGCAGTGAAGAGGGTGTGGGGGAGCTGTTTTTT
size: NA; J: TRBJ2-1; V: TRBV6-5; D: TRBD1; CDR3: CASSYTGTASYNEQFF; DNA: TGTGCCAGCAGTTACACTGGGACAGCCTCCTACAATGAGCAGTTCTTC
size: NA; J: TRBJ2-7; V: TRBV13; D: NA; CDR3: CASTLRGSRYEQYF; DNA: TGTGCCAGCACCCTTAGGGGCAGCAGATACGAGCAGTACTTC
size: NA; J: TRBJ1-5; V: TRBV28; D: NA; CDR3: CASSSGGYSNQPQHF; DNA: TGTGCCAGCAGTTCGGGGGGGTATAGCAATCAGCCCCAGCATTTT
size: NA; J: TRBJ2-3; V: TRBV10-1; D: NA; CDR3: CASSGRGLNTQYF; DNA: TGCGCCAGCAGTGGCAGGGGCCTGAATACGCAGTATTTT
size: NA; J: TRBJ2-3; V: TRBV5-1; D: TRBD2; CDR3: CASSLGLAGTDTQYF; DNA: TGCGCCAGCAGCTTAGGTCTAGCGGGCACAGATACGCAGTATTTT